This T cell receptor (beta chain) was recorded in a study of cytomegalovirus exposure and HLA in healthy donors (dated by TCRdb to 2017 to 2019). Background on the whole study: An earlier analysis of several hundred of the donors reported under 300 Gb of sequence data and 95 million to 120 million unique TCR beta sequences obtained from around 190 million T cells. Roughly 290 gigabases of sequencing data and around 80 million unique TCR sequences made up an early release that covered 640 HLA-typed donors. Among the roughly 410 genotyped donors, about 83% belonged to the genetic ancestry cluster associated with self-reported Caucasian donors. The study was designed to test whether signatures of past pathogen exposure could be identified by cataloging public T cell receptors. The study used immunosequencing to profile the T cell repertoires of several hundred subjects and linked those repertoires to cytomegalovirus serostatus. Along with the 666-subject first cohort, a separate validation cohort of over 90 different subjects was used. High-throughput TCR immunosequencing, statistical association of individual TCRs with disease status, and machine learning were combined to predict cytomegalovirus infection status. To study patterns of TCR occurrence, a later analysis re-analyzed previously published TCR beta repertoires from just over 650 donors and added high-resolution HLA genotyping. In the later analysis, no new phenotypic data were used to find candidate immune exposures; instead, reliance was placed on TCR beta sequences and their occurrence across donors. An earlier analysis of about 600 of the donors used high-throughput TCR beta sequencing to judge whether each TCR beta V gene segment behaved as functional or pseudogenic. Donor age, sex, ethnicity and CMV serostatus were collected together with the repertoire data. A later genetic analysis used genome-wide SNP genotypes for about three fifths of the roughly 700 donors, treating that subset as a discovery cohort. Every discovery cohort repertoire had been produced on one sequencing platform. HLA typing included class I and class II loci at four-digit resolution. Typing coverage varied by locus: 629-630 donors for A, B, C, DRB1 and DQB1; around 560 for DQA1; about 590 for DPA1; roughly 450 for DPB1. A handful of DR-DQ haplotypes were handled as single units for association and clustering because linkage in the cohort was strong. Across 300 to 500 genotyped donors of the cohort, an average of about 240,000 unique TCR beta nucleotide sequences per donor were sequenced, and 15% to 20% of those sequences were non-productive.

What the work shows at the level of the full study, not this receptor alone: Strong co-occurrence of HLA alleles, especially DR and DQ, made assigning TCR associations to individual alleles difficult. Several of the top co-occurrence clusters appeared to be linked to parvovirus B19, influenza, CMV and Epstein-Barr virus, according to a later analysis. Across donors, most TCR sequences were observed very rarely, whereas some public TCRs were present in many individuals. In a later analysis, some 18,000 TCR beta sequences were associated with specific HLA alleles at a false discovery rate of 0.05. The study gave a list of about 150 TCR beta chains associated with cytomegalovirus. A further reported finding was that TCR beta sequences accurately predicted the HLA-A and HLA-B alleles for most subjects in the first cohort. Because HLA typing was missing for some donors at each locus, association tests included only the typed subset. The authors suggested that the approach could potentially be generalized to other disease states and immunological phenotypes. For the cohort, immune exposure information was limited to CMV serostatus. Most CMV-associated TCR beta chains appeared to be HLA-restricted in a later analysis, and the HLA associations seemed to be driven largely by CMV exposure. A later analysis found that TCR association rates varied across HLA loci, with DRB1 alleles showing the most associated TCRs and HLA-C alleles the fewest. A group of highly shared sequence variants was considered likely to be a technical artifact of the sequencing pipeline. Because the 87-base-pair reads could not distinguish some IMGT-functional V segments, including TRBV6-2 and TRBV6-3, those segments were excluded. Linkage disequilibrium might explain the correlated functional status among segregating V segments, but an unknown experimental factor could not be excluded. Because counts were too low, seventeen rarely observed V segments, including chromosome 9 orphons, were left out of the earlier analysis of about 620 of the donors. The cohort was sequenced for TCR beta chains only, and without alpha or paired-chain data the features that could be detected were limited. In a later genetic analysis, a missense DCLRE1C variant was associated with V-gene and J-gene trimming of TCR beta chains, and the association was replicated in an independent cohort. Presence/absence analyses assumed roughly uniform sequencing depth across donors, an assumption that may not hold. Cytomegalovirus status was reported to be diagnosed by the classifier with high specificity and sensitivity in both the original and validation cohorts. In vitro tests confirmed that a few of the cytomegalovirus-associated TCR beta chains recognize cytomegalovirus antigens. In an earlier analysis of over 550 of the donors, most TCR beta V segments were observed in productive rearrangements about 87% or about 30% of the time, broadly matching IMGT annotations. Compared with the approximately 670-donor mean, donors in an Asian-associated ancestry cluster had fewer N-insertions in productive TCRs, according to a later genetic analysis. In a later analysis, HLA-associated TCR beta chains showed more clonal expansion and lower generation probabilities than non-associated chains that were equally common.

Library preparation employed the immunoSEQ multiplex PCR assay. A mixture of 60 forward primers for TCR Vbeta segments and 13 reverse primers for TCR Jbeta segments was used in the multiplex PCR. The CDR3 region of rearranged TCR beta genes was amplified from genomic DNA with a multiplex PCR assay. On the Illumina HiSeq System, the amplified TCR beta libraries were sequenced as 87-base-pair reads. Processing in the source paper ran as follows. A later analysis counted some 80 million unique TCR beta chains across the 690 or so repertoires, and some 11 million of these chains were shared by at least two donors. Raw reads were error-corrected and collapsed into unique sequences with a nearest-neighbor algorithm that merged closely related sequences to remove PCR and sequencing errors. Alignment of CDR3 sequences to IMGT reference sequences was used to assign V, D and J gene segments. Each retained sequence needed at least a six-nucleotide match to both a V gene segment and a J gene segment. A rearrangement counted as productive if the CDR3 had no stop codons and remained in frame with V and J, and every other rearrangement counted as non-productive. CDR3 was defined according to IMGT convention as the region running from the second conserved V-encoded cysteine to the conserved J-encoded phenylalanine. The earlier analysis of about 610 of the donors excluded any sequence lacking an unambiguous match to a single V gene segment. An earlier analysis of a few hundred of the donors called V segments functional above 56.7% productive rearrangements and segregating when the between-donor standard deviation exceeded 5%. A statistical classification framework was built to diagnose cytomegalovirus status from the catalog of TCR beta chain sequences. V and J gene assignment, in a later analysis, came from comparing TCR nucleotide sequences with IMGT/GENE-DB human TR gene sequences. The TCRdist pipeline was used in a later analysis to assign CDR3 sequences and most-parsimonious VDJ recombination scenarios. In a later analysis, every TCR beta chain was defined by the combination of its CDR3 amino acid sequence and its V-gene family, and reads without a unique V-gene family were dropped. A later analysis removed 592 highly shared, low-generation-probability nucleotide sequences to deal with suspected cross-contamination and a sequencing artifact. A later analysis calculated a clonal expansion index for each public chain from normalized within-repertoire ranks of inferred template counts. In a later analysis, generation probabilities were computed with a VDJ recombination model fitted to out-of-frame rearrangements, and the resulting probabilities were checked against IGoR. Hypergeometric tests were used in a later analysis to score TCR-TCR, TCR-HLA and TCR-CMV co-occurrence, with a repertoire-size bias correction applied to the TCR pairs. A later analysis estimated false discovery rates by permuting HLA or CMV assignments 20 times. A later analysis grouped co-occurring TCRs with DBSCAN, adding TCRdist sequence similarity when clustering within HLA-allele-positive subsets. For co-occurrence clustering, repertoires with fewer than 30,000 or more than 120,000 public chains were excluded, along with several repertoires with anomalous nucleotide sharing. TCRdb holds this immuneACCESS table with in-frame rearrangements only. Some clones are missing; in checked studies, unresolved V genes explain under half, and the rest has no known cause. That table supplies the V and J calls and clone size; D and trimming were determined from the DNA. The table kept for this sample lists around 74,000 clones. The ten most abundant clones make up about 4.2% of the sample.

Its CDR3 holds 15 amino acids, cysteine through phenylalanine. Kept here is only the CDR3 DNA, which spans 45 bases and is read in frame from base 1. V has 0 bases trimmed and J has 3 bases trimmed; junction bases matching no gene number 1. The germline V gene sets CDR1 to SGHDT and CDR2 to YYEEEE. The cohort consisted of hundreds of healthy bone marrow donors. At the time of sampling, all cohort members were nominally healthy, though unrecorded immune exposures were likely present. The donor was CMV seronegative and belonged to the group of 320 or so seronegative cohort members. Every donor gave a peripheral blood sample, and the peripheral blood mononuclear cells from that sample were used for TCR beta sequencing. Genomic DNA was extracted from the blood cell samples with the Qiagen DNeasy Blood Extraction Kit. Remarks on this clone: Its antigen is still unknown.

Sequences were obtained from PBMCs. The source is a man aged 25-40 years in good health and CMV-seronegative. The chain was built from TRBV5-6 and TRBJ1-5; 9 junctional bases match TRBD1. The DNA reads TGTGCCAGCAGCTTGGGGACAGGGGACAATCAGCCCCAGCATTTT. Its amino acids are CASSLGTGDNQPQHF.